This TCR beta chain was recovered during a study of blood T cell repertoires in COVID-19. Whole-study context: COVID-19 samples, acute and convalescent, were from the United States, Italy and Spain.

Sequencing used immunoSEQ multiplex PCR; TCRdb keeps in-frame clones, though not all of them. The table includes about 180,000 clones, roughly 84% detected once. The CDR3 is made up of 15 amino acids. V shed 7 bases, J shed 1 base, and the junction held 7 bases outside the gene matches. Germline V gene lookup returns CDR1 MNHEY and CDR2 SVGAGI. The sequencing input was peripheral blood. This TCR was sampled from an elderly woman with acute or convalescent COVID-19. The chain uses TRBV6-5 and TRBJ1-2, with 9 bases identical to TRBD1. CDR3 bases: TGTGCCAGCATGAGGGACAGGGACGGTAACTATGGCTACACCTTC. It specifies CASMRDRDGNYGYTF.